These T cell receptor beta chains were read from a single sample in a study of blood T cell repertoires in COVID-19. Only in-frame clones appear in the TCRdb table, and some are missing; sequencing was by immunoSEQ multiplex PCR. The sample has over 100,000 clones, around 90% seen once; the top ten hold approximately 1.9%. The sample was peripheral blood. The receptor set was obtained from a woman in her fifties or sixties with COVID-19, enrolled during active disease. CDR3s include the opening cysteine and the closing phenylalanine or tryptophan. Fields, in order: V gene, J gene, D gene, clone size, CDR3 protein, CDR3 DNA. D genes are given only for firm matches. Expanded clones are given a class, and other clones once, few, many or no size at all.

V gene: TRBV21-1
J gene: TRBJ1-5
D gene: -
clone size: -
CDR3 protein: CASRRDRLNQPQHF
CDR3 DNA: TGTGCCAGCAGGAGGGACAGGCTCAATCAGCCCCAGCATTTT

V gene: TRBV27
J gene: TRBJ1-4
D gene: -
clone size: -
CDR3 protein: CASRLTAISTNEKLFF
CDR3 DNA: TGTGCCAGCAGACTCACCGCCATATCAACTAATGAAAAACTGTTTTTT

V gene: TRBV19
J gene: TRBJ2-1
D gene: -
clone size: -
CDR3 protein: CASSPRSQTYVGQFF
CDR3 DNA: TGTGCCAGTAGCCCCCGATCACAGACCTATGTTGGGCAGTTCTTC

V gene: TRBV10-3
J gene: TRBJ2-7
D gene: -
clone size: -
CDR3 protein: CAISESAQGSYEQYF
CDR3 DNA: TGTGCCATCAGTGAGTCCGCGCAGGGATCCTACGAGCAGTACTTC

V gene: TRBV9
J gene: TRBJ2-7
D gene: -
clone size: once
CDR3 protein: CASSPGGRWEQYF
CDR3 DNA: TGTGCCAGCAGCCCAGGGGGGCGGTGGGAGCAGTACTTC

V gene: TRBV19
J gene: TRBJ1-2
D gene: TRBD1
clone size: -
CDR3 protein: CASRTGTGDGYTF
CDR3 DNA: TGTGCCAGTAGGACCGGGACAGGGGATGGCTACACCTTC

V gene: TRBV7-2
J gene: TRBJ2-5
D gene: -
clone size: -
CDR3 protein: CASSLALWRVETQYF
CDR3 DNA: TGTGCCAGCAGCTTAGCGCTGTGGCGGGTGGAGACCCAGTACTTC

V gene: TRBV30
J gene: TRBJ2-7
D gene: -
clone size: -
CDR3 protein: CAWRPRAYEQYF
CDR3 DNA: TGTGCCTGGAGGCCCAGGGCCTACGAGCAGTACTTC

V gene: TRBV7-2
J gene: TRBJ2-2
D gene: TRBD2
clone size: -
CDR3 protein: CASSHSGEKTGELFF
CDR3 DNA: TGTGCCAGCAGCCACAGCGGGGAAAAGACCGGGGAGCTGTTTTTT

V gene: TRBV3-1/TRBV3-2
J gene: TRBJ2-7
D gene: TRBD1
clone size: -
CDR3 protein: CASSNDVRGKQYF
CDR3 DNA: TGTGCCAGCAGCAATGATGTCAGGGGGAAGCAGTACTTC

V gene: TRBV6-5
J gene: TRBJ2-2
D gene: -
clone size: -
CDR3 protein: CASGLGGGELFF
CDR3 DNA: TGTGCCAGCGGCCTCGGGGGCGGGGAGCTGTTTTTT

V gene: TRBV29-1
J gene: TRBJ1-1
D gene: -
clone size: -
CDR3 protein: CSVSPPLGGVNTEAFF
CDR3 DNA: TGCAGCGTTTCTCCCCCCTTGGGGGGGGTGAACACTGAAGCTTTCTTT

V gene: TRBV7-8
J gene: TRBJ1-1
D gene: -
clone size: -
CDR3 protein: CASSQIRGRSEAFF
CDR3 DNA: TGTGCCAGCAGCCAAATAAGGGGCCGAAGTGAAGCTTTCTTT

V gene: TRBV19
J gene: TRBJ2-1
D gene: -
clone size: -
CDR3 protein: CASNSLGDEQFF
CDR3 DNA: TGTGCCAGTAACTCGCTCGGGGATGAGCAGTTCTTC

V gene: TRBV20-1
J gene: TRBJ2-1
D gene: -
clone size: -
CDR3 protein: CSASEGLGDEQFF
CDR3 DNA: TGCAGTGCTAGTGAGGGACTTGGGGATGAGCAGTTCTTC

V gene: TRBV9
J gene: TRBJ2-1
D gene: TRBD1
clone size: -
CDR3 protein: CASSVVQGAYNEQFF
CDR3 DNA: TGTGCCAGCAGCGTCGTTCAGGGGGCCTACAATGAGCAGTTCTTC

V gene: TRBV5-1
J gene: TRBJ2-2
D gene: TRBD2
clone size: -
CDR3 protein: CASSLGVAGFTGELFF
CDR3 DNA: TGCGCCAGCAGCTTGGGAGTAGCGGGATTCACCGGGGAGCTGTTTTTT

V gene: TRBV9
J gene: TRBJ1-1
D gene: TRBD1
clone size: -
CDR3 protein: CASSLGQGGRNTEAFF
CDR3 DNA: TGTGCCAGCAGCTTAGGACAGGGGGGAAGGAACACTGAAGCTTTCTTT

V gene: TRBV5-6
J gene: TRBJ2-7
D gene: -
clone size: once
CDR3 protein: CASSLAARRAYEQYF
CDR3 DNA: TGTGCCAGCAGCTTGGCCGCCAGGAGGGCCTACGAGCAGTACTTC

V gene: TRBV2
J gene: TRBJ1-5
D gene: TRBD1
clone size: -
CDR3 protein: CASSDRDRDNQPQHF
CDR3 DNA: TGTGCCAGCAGTGATCGGGACAGGGACAATCAGCCCCAGCATTTT

V gene: TRBV2
J gene: TRBJ1-4
D gene: -
clone size: once
CDR3 protein: CASKREVNEKLFF
CDR3 DNA: TGTGCCAGCAAACGGGAAGTCAATGAAAAACTGTTTTTT

V gene: TRBV6-2/TRBV6-3
J gene: TRBJ2-3
D gene: -
clone size: -
CDR3 protein: CASSYGRGSTDTQYF
CDR3 DNA: TGTGCCAGCAGTTATGGCCGGGGGAGCACAGATACGCAGTATTTT

V gene: TRBV7-6
J gene: TRBJ2-2
D gene: -
clone size: -
CDR3 protein: CASSFRGGELFF
CDR3 DNA: TGTGCCAGCAGCTTTAGAGGCGGGGAGCTGTTTTTT

V gene: TRBV7-6
J gene: TRBJ2-7
D gene: TRBD1
clone size: -
CDR3 protein: CASSRGQGTREQYF
CDR3 DNA: TGTGCCAGCAGTAGGGGACAGGGTACTCGCGAGCAGTACTTC

V gene: TRBV5-1
J gene: TRBJ2-2
D gene: TRBD1
clone size: -
CDR3 protein: CASGTGGYTGELFF
CDR3 DNA: TGCGCCAGCGGGACAGGGGGTTACACCGGGGAGCTGTTTTTT

V gene: TRBV2
J gene: TRBJ1-4
D gene: -
clone size: -
CDR3 protein: CASRGTIGSSKLFF
CDR3 DNA: TGTGCCAGCAGGGGGACAATAGGATCCTCAAAACTGTTTTTT

V gene: TRBV27
J gene: TRBJ1-3
D gene: -
clone size: -
CDR3 protein: CASSFLPGNTIYF
CDR3 DNA: TGTGCCAGCAGTTTCCTTCCTGGAAACACCATATATTTT

V gene: TRBV6-1
J gene: TRBJ1-6
D gene: TRBD1
clone size: -
CDR3 protein: CASSADRGLHNSPLHF
CDR3 DNA: TGTGCCAGCAGTGCGGACAGGGGGCTTCATAATTCACCCCTCCACTTT

V gene: TRBV5-1
J gene: TRBJ2-7
D gene: -
clone size: -
CDR3 protein: CASSTGSYEQYF
CDR3 DNA: TGCGCCAGCAGCACTGGGAGCTACGAGCAGTACTTC

V gene: TRBV5-1
J gene: TRBJ2-3
D gene: TRBD2
clone size: -
CDR3 protein: CASSLAFGGGAIDTQYF
CDR3 DNA: TGCGCCAGCAGCTTGGCCTTTGGCGGGGGGGCCATTGATACGCAGTATTTT

V gene: TRBV13
J gene: TRBJ2-7
D gene: -
clone size: -
CDR3 protein: CASSSRGEQYF
CDR3 DNA: TGTGCCAGCAGCTCGCGGGGAGAGCAGTACTTC

V gene: TRBV9
J gene: TRBJ1-2
D gene: -
clone size: -
CDR3 protein: CASSVAREGDYGYTF
CDR3 DNA: TGTGCCAGCAGCGTAGCTCGAGAGGGGGACTATGGCTACACCTTC

V gene: TRBV6-5
J gene: TRBJ2-1
D gene: -
clone size: -
CDR3 protein: CASSLTTRAGEQFF
CDR3 DNA: TGTGCCAGCAGTCTTACAACCAGGGCAGGGGAGCAGTTCTTC

V gene: TRBV5-1
J gene: TRBJ1-6
D gene: TRBD1
clone size: -
CDR3 protein: CASSSRLRQGQDSPLHF
CDR3 DNA: TGCGCCAGCAGCTCCAGACTACGACAGGGCCAGGATTCACCCCTCCACTTT